This TCR beta chain derives from a study of blood T cell repertoires in COVID-19. Looked up from germline, CDR1 is SGHRS and CDR2 is YFSETQ. V lost 0 bases and J 3 bases, leaving 12 bases between the germline ends. There are 15 residues in the CDR3. Using immunoSEQ multiplex PCR, the repertoire was profiled, and TCRdb retains in-frame clones only, with some absent. The table records around 270,000 clones, 80% to 90% of them present only once. The sample consisted of peripheral blood. The chain carries TRBV5-1 and TRBJ1-2; TRBD1 is a possible D gene (6 bases). This TCR came from a woman in her forties or fifties with acute or convalescent COVID-19. The CDR3 loop reads CASSLGQGIYYGYTF. CDR3 nucleotides: TGCGCCAGCAGCTTGGGGCAGGGGATTTACTATGGCTACACCTTC.